This TCR beta chain was identified in a study of metastatic and nonmetastatic thyroid tumors. V lost 1 base and J lost 4, with 14 bases in between. This CDR3 spans 15 amino acids. Per the germline V gene, CDR1 is MNHEY and CDR2 is SMNVEV (reference sequence). None of the patients had undergone any treatment ahead of thyroid surgery. TCRdb reanalyzed the PCR reads via MiXCR. Altogether 30,000 to 40,000 clones are present, approximately 40% being singletons, with the ten largest covering 22%. The gene calls are TRBV27 and TRBJ2-7; tentatively, D is TRBD1 (5 bases). The sequenced sample was tumor tissue. The TCR comes from a female donor with papillary thyroid cancer or a benign thyroid nodule (not recorded which). Some clones in this sample may be carry-over from other donors' samples. DNA for the CDR3: TGTGCCAGCAGTTTATTCTGGCAGGGTGCGTACGAGCAGTACTTC. Translation gives CASSLFWQGAYEQYF.